This T cell receptor (beta chain) was observed in a study of blood T cells in healthy people across ages. Next came a second PCR, run for about 7 to 12 cycles, which used a sample-barcoded 5' primer along with a J-beta primer mix. A single record per CDR3 protein comes from TCRdb applying MiXCR to the 5' RACE reads. Among some 930,000 distinct CDR3 sequences listed, 29% were seen once. The CDR3 totals 13 residues. Per the germline V gene, CDR1 is MGHDK and CDR2 is SYGVNS. The V and J ends lost 1 base and 2 bases respectively, with 5 bases between them. The table lists this clonotype with many counts. These sequences were also reported in another study, on T cells of mothers and their children.

The sequencing input was blood. The chain links TRBV25-1 to TRBJ2-5, with D unclear. The TCR sequence derives from a woman between 40 and 55 years old in good health. CDR3: CASSEFPQETQYF. The DNA of the CDR3 is TGTGCCAGCAGTGAATTCCCACAAGAGACCCAGTACTTC.